Below, 9 T cell receptor beta chains from the same sample are listed, as sequenced in a study of beta chain features in type 1 diabetes. Findings and caveats of the study: TCRB CDR3s were moderately but significantly shorter in Type 1 diabetes patients in all four CD4+ subsets.

Expressed TCRB transcripts were sequenced after all isolated RNA was converted to cDNA. Data came from immunoSEQ multiplex PCR; TCRdb stores just in-frame clones and leaves some out. The sample includes 50,000 to 55,000 clones, 50% to 75% of them seen just once. These receptors are not linked to any known antigen. The sample consisted of stem cell memory CD4+ T cells from blood. Source of these receptors: a woman in her twenties or thirties with type 1 diabetes.

The CDR3 bases are TGTGCCAGTCGTCCTAACAGGGCTTACGGAAGGGGAACTTTCTTT. Translation gives CASRPNRAYGRGTFF. This chain links TRBV27 with TRBJ1-1; D is possibly TRBD1 (6 bases). Germline V CDR1 and CDR2: MNHEY, SMNVEV (reference sequence). Trimming left V 9 bases short and J 12 bases short, with 29 bases between. This CDR3 comprises 15 residues.

The rearrangement links TRBV7-3 to TRBJ2-1; 8 nucleotides line up with TRBD2. The CDR3 runs to 17 residues. With V trimmed by 2 bases and J by 0 bases, 6 bases remained unmatched. CDR1 and CDR2 (germline): SGHTA, FQGTGA. The CDR3 DNA reads as TGTGCCAGCAGCTTAGCGGGAGGCCTTAGCTCCTACAATGAGCAGTTCTTC. This encodes CASSLAGGLSSYNEQFF.

This clone was detected only a few times. V is TRBV5-1 and J is TRBJ2-5, with D tentatively TRBD2 (6 bases). The germline V gene has CDR1 SGHRS and CDR2 YFSETQ. The length of the CDR3 is 17 residues. Trimming left V 4 bases short and J 9 bases short, with 28 bases between. The CDR3 loop reads CASSPGGIGTRLSPQYF. CDR3 bases: TGCGCCAGCAGCCCGGGCGGGATTGGTACCCGATTGAGTCCCCAGTACTTC.

The CDR3: CASLAGQGAPSNQPQHF. CDR3 nucleotides: TGTGCCAGTTTGGCGGGACAGGGGGCGCCGAGCAATCAGCCCCAGCATTTT. V gene TRBV19 combines with J gene TRBJ1-5, with 12 bases lining up with TRBD1. Trimming at V came to 8 bases and at J to 1 base, leaving 9 bases not matched to a gene. Germline values: CDR1 LNHDA, CDR2 SQIVND (reference sequence). This CDR3 has 17 residues.

The rearrangement links TRBV29-1 to TRBJ1-2; 10 bases map to TRBD1. CDR1 and CDR2 from the germline V gene are SQVTM and ANQGSEA. The CDR3 consists of 14 residues. V was clipped by 4 bases and J by 4 bases; unmatched bases: 6. CDR3 sequence: CSVGLTGGGYGYTF. In nucleotides, the CDR3 is TGCAGCGTTGGATTGACAGGGGGCGGCTATGGCTACACCTTC.

The CDR3 spells CASREGIYNEQFF. In nucleotides, the CDR3 is TGTGCCAGCCGGGAGGGGATCTACAATGAGCAGTTCTTC. This chain links TRBV28 with TRBJ2-1, with TRBD2 identical over 8 bases. The germline V gene has CDR1 MDHEN and CDR2 SYDVKM. The V segment lost 8 bases and the J segment 3 bases; nucleotides outside the gene matches: 3. The length of the CDR3 is 13 residues.

The chain joins TRBV30 to TRBJ2-1; D not certain. The CDR3 is made up of 12 amino acids. Trimming removed 0 bases from V and 8 bases from J, with 8 bases in between. Germline CDR1 is GTSNPN and CDR2 is SVGIG (reference sequence). CDR3 residues: CAWSVSRHEQFF. The CDR3 region has the DNA TGTGCCTGGAGTGTTTCGAGGCATGAGCAGTTCTTC.

The rearrangement links TRBV28 to TRBJ2-5; D not resolved. Trimming cost V 5 bases and J 5 bases, with 9 bases left between them. The CDR3 contains 12 residues. CDR1 is MDHEN, CDR2 SYDVKM, per germline. CDR3 amino acids: CASSPYKETQYF. The CDR3 DNA reads TGTGCCAGCAGTCCCTATAAGGAGACCCAGTACTTC.

The rearrangement uses TRBV27 and TRBJ1-2; the match to TRBD1 covers 7 bases. Germline CDR1 reads MNHEY; CDR2 reads SMNVEV (reference sequence). Trimming removed 3 bases from V and 1 base from J; junction bases left unmatched: 29. The CDR3 runs 23 residues. CDR3 sequence (DNA): TGTGCCAGCAGTTTTGGGGCGCGCGGTTCCGCGGTTCCCCCGGACAGGAGTAACTATGGCTACACCTTC. This encodes CASSFGARGSAVPPDRSNYGYTF.